Detailed here is one T cell receptor beta chain. The data were taken from a study of blood T cell repertoires in COVID-19. In the original workflow: Amplified reference gene primers provided the basis for estimating nucleated cell counts. Clones were read by immunoSEQ multiplex PCR, and TCRdb kept only the in-frame ones, dropping some. The DNA gave D and trimming, while V, J and clone size come from that table. This sample has about 300,000 clones, with around 86% found just once. V lost 1 base and J lost 13, with 14 bases in between. CDR3 length: 13 amino acids. Germline V gene sequence: CDR1 GTSNPN, CDR2 SVGIG (reference sequence).

Sequencing was carried out using peripheral blood. V usage is TRBV30 and J usage is TRBJ1-6; tentatively, D is TRBD1 (5 bases). This receptor was taken from a man in his 70s with acute or convalescent COVID-19. CDR3 loop: CAWSGQGGVPLHF. The CDR3 DNA reads as TGTGCCTGGAGTGGGCAGGGTGGAGTTCCCCTCCACTTT.